This TCR beta chain is drawn from a study of blood T cell repertoires in COVID-19. J was trimmed by 6 bases and V by 6 bases; bases with no gene match: 7. The CDR3 spans 14 residues. Germline CDR1 SGHDN, CDR2 FVKESK. Original handling: Estimation of nucleated cell counts was performed using reference gene primer amplification. Clones were read by immunoSEQ multiplex PCR, and TCRdb kept only the in-frame ones, dropping some. That table furnishes V, J and clone size, whereas the DNA furnished D and trimming. The table has about 170,000 clones, approximately 89% seen once. J is TRBJ2-1 and V is TRBV14, with 8 nucleotides matching TRBD1. This clonotype originated in a man aged 65-85 years with acute or convalescent COVID-19. Material for sequencing was peripheral blood. The CDR3 is CASRRTGRINEQFF. CDR3 sequence (DNA): TGTGCCAGCAGGCGGACAGGGAGGATCAATGAGCAGTTCTTC.